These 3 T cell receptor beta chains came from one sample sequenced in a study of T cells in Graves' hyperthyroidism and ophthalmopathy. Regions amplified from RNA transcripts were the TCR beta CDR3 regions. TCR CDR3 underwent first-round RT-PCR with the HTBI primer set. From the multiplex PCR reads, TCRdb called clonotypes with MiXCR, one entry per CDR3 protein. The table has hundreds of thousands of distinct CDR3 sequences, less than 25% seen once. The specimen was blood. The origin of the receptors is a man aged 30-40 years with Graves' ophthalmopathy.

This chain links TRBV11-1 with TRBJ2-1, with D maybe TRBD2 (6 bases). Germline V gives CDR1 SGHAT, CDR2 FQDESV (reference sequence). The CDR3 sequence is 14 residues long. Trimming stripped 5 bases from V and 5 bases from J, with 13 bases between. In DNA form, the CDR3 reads TGTGCCAGCAGCCTAGAGGGACTTCACAATGAGCAGTTCTTC. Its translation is CASSLEGLHNEQFF.

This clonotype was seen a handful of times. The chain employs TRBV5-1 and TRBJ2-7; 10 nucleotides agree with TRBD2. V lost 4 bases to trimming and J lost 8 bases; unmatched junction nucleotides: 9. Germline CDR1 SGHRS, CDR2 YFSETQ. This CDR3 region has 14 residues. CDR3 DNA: TGCGCCAGCAGCCGAGCGGGAGGGAGTATGCAGCAGTACTTC. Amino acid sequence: CASSRAGGSMQQYF.

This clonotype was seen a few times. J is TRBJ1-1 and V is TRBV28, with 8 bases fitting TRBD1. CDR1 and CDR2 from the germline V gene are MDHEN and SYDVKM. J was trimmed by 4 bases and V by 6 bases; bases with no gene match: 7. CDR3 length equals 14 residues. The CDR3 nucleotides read TGTGCCAGCAGGGGCCCGGACAGGGTCACTGAAGCTTTCTTT. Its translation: CASRGPDRVTEAFF.